A selection of T cell receptor beta chains follows, all from one sample in a study of T cells in Graves' hyperthyroidism and ophthalmopathy. TCRdb analysed the multiplex PCR reads with MiXCR anew, one entry per CDR3 protein. The repertoire includes approximately 220,000 distinct CDR3 sequences, around 19% of them detected once, and about 41% sits in the top ten. What was sequenced was blood. The receptors were sampled from a man in his forties or fifties with Graves' hyperthyroidism. The CDR3 runs from the conserved cysteine through the conserved F or W. A D gene is named only where the DNA matches it firmly. Part of the rows lack a size; the others show once, few, many or a class for expanded clones.

>.|TRBJ2-7|TRBV30|many
TGTGCCTGGAGTGGGGCAGGGACTCTCGGGCAGTACTTC
CAWSGAGTLGQYF
>TRBD1|TRBJ2-7|TRBV13|.
TGTGCCAGCAGCTTACAGACAGGGCACTCCTACGAGCAGTACTTC
CASSLQTGHSYEQYF
>.|TRBJ1-1|TRBV20-1|few
TGCAGTGCTAGACCTCGGGGGGACACTGAAGCTTTCTTT
CSARPRGDTEAFF
>.|TRBJ1-1|TRBV6-2/TRBV6-3|few
TGTGCCAGCAGTTCGGGGGGGATGAACACTGAAGCTTTCTTT
CASSSGGMNTEAFF
>TRBD2|TRBJ2-3|TRBV20-1|few
TGCAGTGCTAGTAGACTAGCGGGGACTAGCACAGATACGCAGTATTTT
CSASRLAGTSTDTQYF
>TRBD2|TRBJ2-1|TRBV6-2/TRBV6-3|many
TGTGCCAGCAGTTACAGCCTAGCGGGGGGGCAGGTAGACAATGAGCAGTTCTTC
CASSYSLAGGQVDNEQFF
>.|TRBJ2-7|TRBV30|.
TGTGCCTGGTGTGTAGGAGGAACCTACGAGCAGTACTTC
CAWCVGGTYEQYF
>.|TRBJ1-5|TRBV20-1|many
TGCAGTGCTAGGTCCCGGTCGTATAGCAATCAGCCCCAGCATTTT
CSARSRSYSNQPQHF
>.|TRBJ2-4|TRBV7-9|many
TGTGCCAGCGGATCAGGAGGTCTGGACAAACCAAAAGCCAAAAACATTCAGTACTTC
CASGSGGLDKPKAKNIQYF
>TRBD1|TRBJ2-3|TRBV7-2|many
TGTGCCAGCAGCCCTGGGACAGGTTATAGCACAGATACGCAGTATTTT
CASSPGTGYSTDTQYF
>TRBD2|TRBJ2-5|TRBV9|few
TGTGCCAGCAGCCGCGGTACTAGCGGGGGGGGGGGAGAGACCCAGTACTTC
CASSRGTSGGGGETQYF
>.|TRBJ1-4|TRBV5-4|.
TGTGCCAGCAGCTTGGCCGGGGGCGCGGATGAAAAACTGTTTTTT
CASSLAGGADEKLFF
>TRBD1|TRBJ2-3|TRBV5-6|.
TGTGCCAGCAGCTCCGACCGGGACAGGGGAACAGATACGCAGTATTTT
CASSSDRDRGTDTQYF
>TRBD2|TRBJ2-3|TRBV7-3|few
TGTGCCAGCAGCCGACTAGCGGGGGTGGACACAGATACGCAGTATTTT
CASSRLAGVDTDTQYF
>.|TRBJ2-5|TRBV20-1|many
TGCAGTGCTAGAGATGCCCAGATCCAAGAGACCCAGTACTTC
CSARDAQIQETQYF
>.|TRBJ2-7|TRBV5-6|.
TGTGCCAGCAGCTTTGGGTTGAACTCCTACGAGCAGTACTTC
CASSFGLNSYEQYF
>.|TRBJ1-2|TRBV11-1|few
TGTGCCAGCAGTATGGGAGAGACGGACTATGGCTACACCTTC
CASSMGETDYGYTF
>TRBD1|TRBJ2-7|TRBV7-7|few
TGTGCTAGCAGCTTAGGAGATCCGGGACAGGGAATTTTCGGCTCCTACGAGCAGTACTTC
CASSLGDPGQGIFGSYEQYF
>.|TRBJ2-1|TRBV2|few
TGTGCCAACAGTAAAATAATACCCGGGACGAAAAATGAGCAGTTCTTC
CANSKIIPGTKNEQFF
>TRBD1|TRBJ1-5|TRBV9|.
TGTGCCAGCAGCCTCCGACAGGGGATCCCTCAGCCCCAGCATTTT
CASSLRQGIPQPQHF
>.|TRBJ1-5|TRBV7-9|many
TGTGCCAGCAGCTCCTTCCTTGTCGGGATCAATCAGCCCCAGCATTTT
CASSSFLVGINQPQHF
>TRBD2|TRBJ2-1|TRBV28|many
TGTGCCAGCAGCCAAGCCGGGACTAAGGGGTTCTTC
CASSQAGTKGFF
>.|TRBJ1-1|TRBV20-1|many
TGCAGTGCTAGGGGCGGAAGGGGGGGGGACACTGAAGCTTTCTTT
CSARGGRGGDTEAFF
>.|TRBJ2-5|TRBV7-2|many
TGTGCCAGCAGCCCAACAGGGTTTGGCGAGACCCAGTACTTC
CASSPTGFGETQYF
>TRBD2|TRBJ2-1|TRBV2|.
TGTGCCAGCAGTGAAAGTAGCGGGGGCCTCAATGAGCAGTTCTTC
CASSESSGGLNEQFF
>.|TRBJ1-3|TRBV2|many
TGTGCCAGCAGGGCCGGGACAACTGGAAACACCATATATTTT
CASRAGTTGNTIYF
>.|TRBJ1-1|TRBV19|few
TGTGCCAGTAGTGCAGGGGTTCGGACTGAAGCTTTCTTT
CASSAGVRTEAFF
>.|TRBJ1-1|TRBV18|many
TGTGCCAGCTCACCCGGGGGGAGGGACACTGAAGCTTTCTTT
CASSPGGRDTEAFF
>.|TRBJ2-3|TRBV7-9|many
TGTGCCAGCAGCTTTCCGATGGCTCGTTCTTCGGATACGCAGTATTTT
CASSFPMARSSDTQYF
>.|TRBJ2-1|TRBV7-7|many
TGTGCTAGCAGCTTAGGTACTAGTGGTAATGAGCAGTTCTTC
CASSLGTSGNEQFF
>.|TRBJ2-1|TRBV30|few
TGTGCCTGGGGACTCGCTCGTTACAATGAGCAGTTCTTC
CAWGLARYNEQFF
>.|TRBJ2-3|TRBV7-9|many
TGTGCCAGCAGTAGGGTAACCGTGGGCGCAGATACGCAGTATTTT
CASSRVTVGADTQYF
>TRBD1|TRBJ2-7|TRBV12-3/TRBV12-4|many
TGTGCCAGCAGTCATACAGGGGCCGGGCAGTACTTC
CASSHTGAGQYF
>.|TRBJ2-1|TRBV3-1|many
TGTGCCAGCAGCCAAACTAGTGAAGGGGAGCAGTTCTTC
CASSQTSEGEQFF
>.|TRBJ1-1|TRBV5-5|many
TGTGCCAGTACTACAGCGATGAACACTGAAGCTTTCTTT
CASTTAMNTEAFF
>.|TRBJ2-3|TRBV27|many
TGTGCCAGCAGTTTTTTGGGTATTGCAGATACGCAGTATTTT
CASSFLGIADTQYF
>TRBD2|TRBJ2-1|TRBV4-3|few
TGCGCCAGCAGCCAGGGACTAGGCTACAATGAGCAGTTCTTC
CASSQGLGYNEQFF
>.|TRBJ2-7|TRBV11-2|few
TGTGCCAGCAGCTTAGACTACGCGACAGACGACGAGCAGTACTTC
CASSLDYATDDEQYF
>TRBD1|TRBJ1-2|TRBV6-2/TRBV6-3|many
TGTGCCAGCAGCCGAGGGGGCGCGGATGGCTACACCTTC
CASSRGGADGYTF
>.|TRBJ1-1|TRBV20-1|many
TGCAGTGCTAGACCACAACGGGAGAACACTGAAGCTTTCTTT
CSARPQRENTEAFF
>TRBD2|TRBJ2-2|TRBV5-1|many
TGCGCCAGCAGCCGGACTAGCGAGAACACCGGGGAGCTGTTTTTT
CASSRTSENTGELFF
>TRBD2|TRBJ2-1|TRBV5-1|many
TGCGCCAGCAGCTTGGTCCCGCTCTTACTAGCGGGGGACTCCTACAATGAGCAGTTCTTC
CASSLVPLLLAGDSYNEQFF